What follows describes a single TCR beta chain. The specificity of this receptor is unknown. The record has no base qualities; no much larger clone is one base away. Other DNA sequences in the sample encode the same CDR3. The data were obtained in a study of cytomegalovirus exposure and HLA in healthy donors (dated by TCRdb to the late 2010s). In terms of the full investigation: In an earlier analysis of 587 of the donors, about 270 Gb of sequence data and 100 million or so unique TCR beta sequences from about 179 million T cells were reported. An early release covering over 500 HLA-typed donors comprised approximately 290 gigabases of sequencing data and some 79 million unique TCR sequences. Among the approximately 420 genotyped donors, around 81% belonged to the genetic ancestry cluster associated with self-reported Caucasian donors. The study aimed to test whether signatures of past pathogen exposure could be identified by cataloging public T cell receptors. Using immunosequencing, the study profiled T cell repertoires from 640 or so subjects and related those repertoires to cytomegalovirus serostatus. Besides the first cohort of more than 650 subjects, a separate validation cohort made up of 95 to 150 different subjects was used. To predict cytomegalovirus infection status, the study combined high-throughput TCR immunosequencing, statistical association of individual TCRs with disease status, and machine learning. A later analysis re-analyzed previously published TCR beta repertoires from 650 to 800 donors and added high-resolution HLA genotyping to study TCR occurrence patterns. In the later analysis, no new phenotypic data were used to find candidate immune exposures; instead, reliance was placed on TCR beta sequences and their occurrence across donors. To decide whether each TCR beta V gene segment behaved as functional or pseudogenic, an earlier analysis of approximately 590 of the donors relied on high-throughput TCR beta sequencing. Donor age, sex, ethnicity and CMV serostatus were compiled alongside the repertoire data. A later genetic analysis used genome-wide SNP genotypes for about 65% of the 666 donors, treating that subset as a discovery cohort. All discovery cohort repertoires had been generated on a single sequencing platform. Both class I and class II loci were covered by HLA typing, at four-digit resolution. The number of donors typed differed by locus, with 629-630 for A, B, C, DRB1 and DQB1, roughly 550 for DQA1, some 570 for DPA1, and around 450 for DPB1. Several DR-DQ haplotypes were handled as single units for association and clustering, since linkage in the cohort was strong. Among 350 to 400 genotyped donors of the cohort, an average of around 240,000 unique TCR beta nucleotide sequences were sequenced per donor, around 18% of them non-productive. The research as a whole found: Correlated functional status among segregating V segments might reflect linkage disequilibrium, but an unknown experimental factor could not be ruled out. In vitro tests confirmed that three of the cytomegalovirus-associated TCR beta chains recognize cytomegalovirus antigens. According to a later analysis, TCR association rates differed among HLA loci, with DRB1 alleles showing the most associated TCRs and HLA-C alleles showing the fewest. Specific HLA alleles were associated with over 15,000 TCR beta sequences at a false discovery rate of 0.05 in a later analysis. The presence/absence analyses assumed that sequencing depth was roughly uniform across donors, and that assumption may not be true. A cluster of highly shared sequence variants was judged likely to represent a technical artifact of the sequencing pipeline. The classifier was reported to diagnose cytomegalovirus status with high specificity and sensitivity in both the original cohort and the validation cohort. A further reported finding was that TCR beta sequences accurately predicted the HLA-A and HLA-B alleles for most subjects in the first cohort. Some IMGT-functional V segments, including TRBV6-2 and TRBV6-3, could not be distinguished by the 87-base-pair reads and were therefore excluded. Several of the top co-occurrence clusters appeared to be linked to parvovirus B19, influenza, CMV and Epstein-Barr virus, according to a later analysis. Because counts were too low, about 15 rarely observed V segments, including chromosome 9 orphons, were left out of the earlier analysis of a few hundred of the donors. According to a later analysis, most CMV-associated TCR beta chains appeared to be HLA-restricted, and the HLA associations seemed to be driven largely by CMV exposure. The only immune exposure information available for the cohort was CMV serostatus. Because HLA typing was unavailable for some donors at each locus, only the typed subset was used in association tests. In an earlier analysis of some 540 of the donors, most TCR beta V segments appeared in productive rearrangements about 90% or about 30% of the time, broadly matching IMGT annotations. The study gave a list of about 170 TCR beta chains associated with cytomegalovirus. According to the authors, the approach could potentially be generalized to other disease states and immunological phenotypes. In a later genetic analysis, a missense DCLRE1C variant was associated with V-gene and J-gene trimming of TCR beta chains, and the association was replicated in an independent cohort. A later analysis found that HLA-associated TCR beta chains were more clonally expanded and had lower generation probabilities than equally common non-associated chains. According to a later genetic analysis, donors in an Asian-associated ancestry cluster had fewer N-insertions in productive TCRs than the approximately 690-donor mean. When HLA alleles, especially DR and DQ, strongly co-occurred, attributing TCR associations to individual alleles was difficult. In this cohort, only TCR beta chains were sequenced, and detectable features were limited by the absence of alpha or paired-chain data. Across donors, most TCR sequences were observed very rarely, whereas some public TCRs were present in many individuals.

V has 0 bases trimmed and J has 1 base trimmed; junction bases matching no gene number 0. Including the terminal cysteine and phenylalanine, the CDR3 comprises 14 residues. Solely the CDR3 DNA is kept, with 42 bases framed from the first base. CDR1 SGHRS and CDR2 YFSETQ are derived from the germline V gene. The cohort consisted of 650 to 850 healthy bone marrow donors. Cohort members were all nominally healthy when sampled, although unrecorded immune exposures were likely present. The donor tested CMV seronegative and was one of the 352 seronegative cohort members. A peripheral blood sample was collected from each donor, and TCR beta sequencing was performed on peripheral blood mononuclear cells. Genomic DNA extraction from the blood cell samples was performed with the Qiagen DNeasy Blood Extraction Kit. The receptor library was made with the immunoSEQ multiplex PCR assay. A mixture of 60 forward primers for TCR Vbeta segments and 13 reverse primers for TCR Jbeta segments was used in the multiplex PCR. The CDR3 region of rearranged TCR beta genes was amplified from genomic DNA by a multiplex PCR assay. The Illumina HiSeq System was used to sequence the amplified TCR beta libraries as 87-base-pair reads. Per the source publication's procedure: In a later analysis, tens of millions of unique TCR beta chains were counted across the 500 to 850 repertoires, and roughly 10 million of these chains were shared by at least two donors. To remove PCR and sequencing errors, raw reads were error-corrected and collapsed into unique sequences using a nearest-neighbor algorithm that merged closely related sequences. Alignment of CDR3 sequences to IMGT reference sequences was used to assign V, D and J gene segments. Each retained sequence needed at least a six-nucleotide match to both a V gene segment and a J gene segment. Rearrangements were called productive when the CDR3 lacked stop codons and stayed in frame with V and J; all others were non-productive. CDR3 was defined by IMGT convention, running from the second conserved V-encoded cysteine to the conserved J-encoded phenylalanine. The earlier analysis of 500 to 750 of the donors excluded any sequence lacking an unambiguous match to a single V gene segment. In an earlier analysis of roughly 500 of the donors, V segments were called functional above 56.7% productive rearrangements and were called segregating when the between-donor standard deviation exceeded 5%. To diagnose cytomegalovirus status from the catalog of TCR beta chain sequences, a statistical classification framework was built. A later analysis assigned V and J genes by comparing TCR nucleotide sequences with IMGT/GENE-DB human TR gene sequences. The TCRdist pipeline was used in a later analysis to assign CDR3 sequences and most-parsimonious VDJ recombination scenarios. In a later analysis, each TCR beta chain was defined by its CDR3 amino acid sequence together with its V-gene family, and reads lacking a unique V-gene family were excluded. To address suspected cross-contamination and a sequencing artifact, a later analysis removed 592 highly shared, low-generation-probability nucleotide sequences. In a later analysis, a clonal expansion index for each public chain was calculated from normalized within-repertoire ranks of inferred template counts. Generation probabilities in a later analysis came from a VDJ recombination model fitted to out-of-frame rearrangements, and those results were checked against IGoR. In a later analysis, hypergeometric tests were used to score TCR-TCR, TCR-HLA and TCR-CMV co-occurrence, with a repertoire-size bias correction applied to TCR pairs. A later analysis estimated false discovery rates by permuting HLA or CMV assignments 20 times. In a later analysis, co-occurring TCRs were grouped with DBSCAN, and TCRdist sequence similarity was added when clustering was performed within HLA-allele-positive subsets. Co-occurrence clustering excluded repertoires with fewer than 30,000 or more than 120,000 public chains, plus five with anomalous nucleotide sharing. TCRdb holds this immuneACCESS table with in-frame rearrangements only. Some clones are missing; in checked studies, unresolved V genes explain under half, and the rest has no known cause. The V and J calls and clone size are taken from that table; D and trimming were inferred from the DNA. This sample holds about 140,000 clones; 73% were observed only once. The top ten constitute about 1.2% of the sample.

The sequence joins TRBV5-1 to TRBJ1-1, with 7 bases matching TRBD1. The specimen was PBMCs. The receptor was isolated from a woman aged 35 to 49 in good health and CMV-seronegative. Here the CDR3 is given as CASSLDRGNTEAFF. The nucleotide sequence is given as TGCGCCAGCAGCTTGGACAGGGGGAACACTGAAGCTTTCTTT.